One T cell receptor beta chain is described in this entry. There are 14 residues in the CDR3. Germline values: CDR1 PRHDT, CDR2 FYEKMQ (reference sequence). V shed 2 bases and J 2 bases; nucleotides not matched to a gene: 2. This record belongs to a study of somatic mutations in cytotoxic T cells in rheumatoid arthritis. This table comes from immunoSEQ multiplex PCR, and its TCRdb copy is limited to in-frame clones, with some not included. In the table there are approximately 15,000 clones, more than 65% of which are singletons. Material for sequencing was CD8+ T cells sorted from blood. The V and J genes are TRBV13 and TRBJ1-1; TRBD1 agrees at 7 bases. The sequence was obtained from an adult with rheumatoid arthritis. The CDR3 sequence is CASSLRQGNTEAFF. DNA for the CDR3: TGTGCCAGCAGCTTACGACAGGGAAACACTGAAGCTTTCTTT.